Listed here are 7 T cell receptor beta chains from one sample, sequenced in a study of OX40 agonist ivuxolimab in advanced cancers. The protocol was immunoSEQ multiplex PCR, while the TCRdb copy is restricted to in-frame clones and leaves out a portion. Among 65,000 to 75,000 clones, roughly 90% were seen once, and the ten largest hold over 0.35%. The material was CD4+ or CD8+ T cells sorted from blood, obtained in a trial of the OX40 agonist ivuxolimab. The source is an adult with an advanced solid tumor such as melanoma, head and neck, liver or kidney cancer.

V is TRBV19 and J is TRBJ2-6, with 8 bases aligning to TRBD1. This CDR3 region has 17 residues. V trimming: 5 bases; J trimming: 1 base; junction bases outside the gene matches: 7. Germline CDR1 LNHDA, CDR2 SQIVND (reference sequence). CDR3 residues: CASSSGQGFSGANVLTF. The CDR3, as DNA: TGTGCCAGTAGTTCCGGACAGGGATTTTCTGGGGCCAACGTCCTGACTTTC.

This sequence joins TRBV11-3 and TRBJ2-5; D call uncertain. Germline-derived CDR1 and CDR2 are SGHNT and YENEEA. V lost 1 base, J lost 2 bases, and 8 bases lay in between. CDR3 length: 14 amino acids. CDR3 DNA: TGTGCCAGCAGCTTAGTTTCTATACAAGAGACCCAGTACTTC. This gives the protein CASSLVSIQETQYF.

The rearrangement links TRBV25-1 to TRBJ1-3; maybe TRBD1 (5 bases). This CDR3 has 13 amino acids. The V end lost 7 bases, the J end lost 2 bases, and 9 bases lay between the germline ends. Germline values: CDR1 MGHDK, CDR2 SYGVNS. CDR3 DNA sequence: TGTGCCAGCACCGGGGCTGCTGGAAACACCATATATTTT. Protein sequence: CASTGAAGNTIYF.

The CDR3 nucleotides are TGTGCCAGTAGCGACAGGGGTGGAGGCTACACCTTC. It codes for CASSDRGGGYTF. V and J are TRBV19 and TRBJ1-2, with 8 nucleotides matching TRBD1. CDR1 LNHDA and CDR2 SQIVND come from the germline V gene (reference sequence). V gave up 6 bases and J gave up 8 bases; unmatched junction bases: 5. This CDR3 contains 12 residues.

The V and J genes are TRBV6-5 and TRBJ2-7; 7 bases map to TRBD1. V lost 8 bases to trimming and J lost 5 bases; unmatched junction nucleotides: 6. The germline gives CDR1 MNHEY, CDR2 SVGAGI. The CDR3 has 12 residues. CDR3 bases: TGTGCCAGCGGCGTAGGGGGCGACGAGCAGTACTTC. Encoded protein: CASGVGGDEQYF.

The table lists this clone with a few counts. The chain employs TRBV19 and TRBJ1-1; 11 nucleotides match TRBD1. With V trimmed by 6 bases and J by 3 bases, 6 bases remained unmatched. From germline, CDR1 is LNHDA and CDR2 SQIVND (reference sequence). There are 15 residues in the CDR3. For the CDR3, the DNA is TGTGCCAGTAGGCCCGGACAGGGGGCGGACACTGAAGCTTTCTTT. This translates into CASRPGQGADTEAFF.

This chain joins TRBV6-5 and TRBJ1-4; the D is unclear. Trimming took off 5 bases at V and 2 bases at J, with 6 bases between the two ends. Germline assignment: CDR1 MNHEY and CDR2 SVGAGI. The CDR3 totals 13 residues. CDR3 sequence (DNA): TGTGCCAGCAGTGGATTGACTAATGAAAAACTGTTTTTT. This encodes CASSGLTNEKLFF.